This T cell receptor beta chain was obtained from a study of T cell repertoires in cytomegalovirus infection. V was shortened by 4 bases and J by 7 bases, with 13 bases between the two germline ends. This CDR3 contains 14 residues. Germline assignment: CDR1 MNHEY and CDR2 SMNVEV (reference sequence). Study results and caveats: Public TCR beta family frequency separated CMV-and-HLA carriers, including in an independent cohort. The response measured ex vivo was dominated by TCR beta clonotypes (HLA-C-restricted and CMV-specific).

This clonotype was recorded a few times. Its antigen remains unknown. TCRdb itself ran the reads through MiXCR, one entry per CDR3 protein. The table includes roughly 300,000 distinct CDR3 sequences, 8% to 9.5% detected once. Sequenced sample: PBMCs. The clonotype was recovered from a human donor in good health (CMV status not recorded). Some clones in this sample may be carry-over from other donors' samples. V usage is TRBV27 and J usage is TRBJ2-2; D might be TRBD1 (6 bases). The CDR3 loop is CASSSTGYYGELFF. The CDR3 DNA reads TGTGCCAGCAGTTCTACAGGGTATTACGGGGAGCTGTTTTTT.